The rows below give T cell receptor beta chains drawn from one sample of a study of cytomegalovirus exposure and HLA in healthy donors. The data were produced by immunoSEQ multiplex PCR, yet TCRdb's version contains in-frame clones alone and is incomplete. The repertoire consists of approximately 75,000 clones, with around 81% occurring once and the leading ten covering 1.1%. The sequencing input was PBMCs. These receptor sequences come from a male donor in good health and CMV-seronegative. CDR3s include the opening cysteine and the closing phenylalanine or tryptophan. The order of the fields is V gene, J gene, D gene, clone size, CDR3 protein, CDR3 DNA. D genes are given only for firm matches. Clone size is given for some rows only: seen once, a few or many times, or a class if the clone is expanded.

TRBV7-9	TRBJ1-2	NA	NA	CASIKVGAGANYGYTF	TGTGCCAGCATCAAAGTCGGTGCAGGGGCCAACTATGGCTACACCTTC
TRBV10-2	TRBJ1-1	NA	NA	CASRQAYGSVIEAFF	TGCGCCAGCAGGCAAGCCTATGGCAGCGTAATTGAAGCTTTCTTT
TRBV4-3	TRBJ2-7	NA	NA	CASSQGPWRACSYEQYF	TGCGCCAGCAGCCAAGGACCATGGAGGGCCTGCTCCTACGAGCAGTACTTC
TRBV10-3	TRBJ1-2	TRBD1	NA	CAISLGQGKKDYPF	TGTGCCATCAGCTTGGGACAGGGTAAAAAAGACTACCCCTTC
TRBV29-1	TRBJ2-7	TRBD1	NA	CSVVTGTGGSRSYEQYF	TGCAGCGTTGTCACCGGGACAGGGGGCAGTAGGTCCTACGAGCAGTACTTC
TRBV5-4	TRBJ2-5	TRBD2	NA	CASSSGGADETQYF	TGTGCCAGCAGCTCCGGGGGGGCCGATGAGACCCAGTACTTC
TRBV4-1	TRBJ1-1	NA	NA	CASSQGFRNTEAFF	TGCGCCAGCAGCCAAGGCTTCAGGAACACTGAAGCTTTCTTT
TRBV30	TRBJ1-2	TRBD1	once	CAWSGPWTGIYGYTF	TGTGCCTGGAGTGGGCCGTGGACAGGGATCTATGGCTACACCTTC
TRBV7-2	TRBJ2-7	NA	NA	CASSLESGRYEQYF	TGTGCCAGCAGCTTAGAGTCGGGGAGATACGAGCAGTACTTC
TRBV6-5	TRBJ1-4	TRBD1	few	CASSSHRTGEKLFF	TGTGCCAGCAGTAGCCATCGGACAGGCGAAAAACTGTTTTTT
TRBV5-1	TRBJ2-7	NA	NA	CASSLAGNYEQYF	TGCGCCAGCAGCCTCGCCGGGAACTACGAGCAGTACTTC
TRBV29-1	TRBJ2-7	TRBD1	few	CSVRRTGEGEQYF	TGCAGCGTTCGACGGACAGGCGAAGGAGAGCAGTACTTC